This T cell receptor (beta chain) is from a study of T cells after posttransplantation cyclophosphamide. Method: immunoSEQ multiplex PCR; TCRdb's copy keeps in-frame clones and lacks some. The repertoire holds tens of thousands of clones, with roughly 93% as singletons. Per germline, CDR1 LNHDA and CDR2 SQIVND (reference sequence). This CDR3 contains 15 residues. V dropped 5 bases and J dropped 3 bases, with 16 bases sitting between them. The receptor was derived from a woman aged 50 to 60 in good health and a related stem cell transplant donor. Sequencing was carried out using PBMCs. The rearrangement links TRBV19 to TRBJ1-1, with D possibly being TRBD1 (5 bases). The CDR3: CASSSKRGADTEAFF. The CDR3 DNA reads TGTGCCAGTAGTTCCAAAAGGGGTGCGGACACTGAAGCTTTCTTT.